These 2 T cell receptor beta chains share one sample of origin, sequenced in a study of CD8+ T cells in alopecia areata. TCR sequencing used cDNA made by reverse transcription of extracted RNA. The data were produced by immunoSEQ multiplex PCR, yet TCRdb's version contains in-frame clones alone and is incomplete. The data show about 12,000 clones, 56% seen once. Lesional scalp punch biopsies and peripheral blood were collected from alopecia areata patients. Sequencing input: skin. Source of these receptors: a human donor with alopecia areata.

The chain combines TRBV5-6 with TRBJ2-5; D unclear. CDR1 is SGHDT, CDR2 YYEEEE, per germline. The germline V and J ends were trimmed by 0 bases and 2 bases, with 5 bases remaining between them. This CDR3 contains 13 residues. The CDR3 here is CASSLGPQETQYF. CDR3 DNA: TGTGCCAGCAGCTTGGGACCTCAAGAGACCCAGTACTTC. The whole variable domain, filled in from reference TRBV5-6 and TRBJ2-5, reads DAGVTQSPTHLIKTRGQQVTLRCSPKSGHDTVSWYQQALGQGPQFIFQYYEEEERQRGNFPDRFSGHQFPNYSSELNVNALLLGDSALYLCASSLGPQETQYFGPGTRLLVL.

The chain joins TRBV7-2 to TRBJ2-7; the D is unclear. V lost 2 bases, J lost 6 bases, and 17 bases lay in between. This CDR3 contains 15 residues. The germline V gene has CDR1 SGHTA and CDR2 FQGNSA. CDR3 sequence (DNA): TGTGCCAGCAGCTTAACCCCCGCCGCAAGCGTCGAGCAGTACTTC. This codes for CASSLTPAASVEQYF. Together with reference TRBV7-2 and TRBJ2-7, the CDR3 gives the full variable domain: GAGVSQSPSNKVTEKGKDVELRCDPISGHTALYWYRQSLGQGLEFLIYFQGNSAPDKSGLPSDRFSAERTGGSVSTLTIQRTQQEDSAVYLCASSLTPAASVEQYFGPGTRLTVT.